A single sample gave rise to the 23 T cell receptor beta chains below, sequenced in a study of sequential checkpoint blockade in melanoma (dated by TCRdb to the late 2010s). Taken with the paper, the label for treatment or condition translates to: randomized to nivolumab then ipilimumab (arm A) or the reverse (arm B). The method was the immunoSEQ multiplex PCR assay. Drawn from immuneACCESS, this table holds only the in-frame rearrangements with V and J called that TCRdb kept. Clones are partly lost; checked studies trace under half to an unresolved V gene and leave the rest unexplained. For this sample there are fewer than 40,000 clones; around nine tenths appear just once. The ten most abundant clones make up 9.5% to 15% of the sample. This specimen consisted of CD8+ T cells sorted from blood (inferred from file names), obtained from a patient given nivolumab and ipilimumab in sequence. The receptors derive from a human donor with melanoma.

The chain combines TRBV29-1 with TRBJ2-2; D perhaps matches TRBD2 (6 bases). The V end was cut by 3 bases, the J end by 4 bases, with 9 bases between. This CDR3 comprises 13 residues. In germline, CDR1 is SQVTM, CDR2 ANQGSEA. The CDR3 loop reads CSVDGGFTGELFF. Written as DNA, the CDR3 is TGCAGCGTTGATGGGGGGTTCACCGGGGAGCTGTTTTTT.

This clone was counted a single time. The gene calls are TRBV5-1 and TRBJ2-1; 14 bases are a match to TRBD2. The junction had 17 bases not matched to a gene; V was cut back by 4 bases and J by 5 bases. The germline gives CDR1 SGHRS, CDR2 YFSETQ. The CDR3 contains 20 residues. This chain's CDR3 is CASSKLGLAGAVGTNNEQFF. Here the CDR3 DNA reads TGCGCCAGCAGCAAGCTGGGACTAGCGGGAGCAGTTGGAACCAACAATGAGCAGTTCTTC. Combining the CDR3 with reference TRBV5-1 and TRBJ2-1 gives the whole variable domain KAGVTQTPRYLIKTRGQQVTLSCSPISGHRSVSWYQQTPGQGLQFLFEYFSETQRNKGNFPGRFSGRQFSNSRSEMNVSTLELGDSALYLCASSKLGLAGAVGTNNEQFFGPGTRLTVL.

CDR3 in DNA: TGCGCCAGCAGCTTCCCGACAGGGGGGGGCTATGGCTACACCTTC. It encodes CASSFPTGGGYGYTF. This chain joins TRBV5-1 and TRBJ1-2, with 9 bases fitting TRBD1. The CDR3 runs 15 residues. The V and J ends lost 2 bases and 4 bases, in that order; junction bases with no gene match: 6. Germline V CDR1 and CDR2: SGHRS, YFSETQ.

V and J are TRBV4-1 and TRBJ2-5; TRBD1 might be the D (6 bases). Gene TRBJ2-7 matches the end of the DNA better, so the J call may be wrong. This CDR3 comprises 15 residues. Germline V gene data show CDR1 as MGHRA and CDR2 as YSYEKL. CDR3: CASSQGTVSSYEQYF. CDR3 bases: TGCGCCAGCAGCCAAGGGACAGTCTCATCCTACGAGCAGTACTTC.

A single count supports this clone. This chain uses TRBV19 with TRBJ1-1, with TRBD1 as a possible D gene (6 bases). V was clipped by 9 bases and J by 11 bases, with 22 bases between them. The CDR3 spans 13 residues. The germline V gene has CDR1 LNHDA and CDR2 SQIVND (reference sequence). The CDR3 nucleotides read TGTGCCAGCTCAGCCGGGCCCCTCCAGGGGGCTTTCTTT. This gives the protein CASSAGPLQGAFF.

The chain recombines TRBV19 with TRBJ2-7, with D maybe TRBD1 (6 bases). The V gene's germline CDR1 is LNHDA and CDR2 SQIVND (reference sequence). The CDR3 is 15 residues long. V lost 5 bases and J 6 bases, leaving 20 bases between the germline ends. The CDR3 here is CASSPRDTGVGEQYF. The DNA of the CDR3 is TGTGCCAGTAGTCCAAGGGACACCGGGGTGGGCGAGCAGTACTTC.

This rearrangement joins TRBV7-2 to TRBJ2-1; possible D gene TRBD1, 5 bases. This CDR3 has 15 amino acids. Trimming left V 3 bases short and J 3 bases short, with 12 bases between. Germline lookup yields CDR1 SGHTA and CDR2 FQGNSA. The CDR3, as DNA: TGTGCCAGCAGCTTCACAGGTAACATCTACAATGAGCAGTTCTTC. Translation gives CASSFTGNIYNEQFF.

This clone has only one observation. This sequence joins TRBV7-9 and TRBJ2-7, with TRBD1 matching 8 bases. J lost 4 bases, V lost 4 bases, and 12 bases had no gene match. Looked up from germline, CDR1 is SEHNR and CDR2 is FQNEAQ (reference sequence). The CDR3 is made up of 16 amino acids. The CDR3 loop reads CASSSRPGGTSYEQYF. Written as DNA, the CDR3 is TGTGCCAGCAGCTCGCGACCAGGGGGCACCTCATACGAGCAGTACTTC.

V is TRBV19 and J is TRBJ2-5; D gene ambiguous. The ends were cut back, 4 bases at V and 1 base at J, with 7 bases in the middle. The CDR3 sequence is 13 residues long. The germline V gene encodes CDR1 LNHDA and CDR2 SQIVND (reference sequence). This CDR3 is CASSSPIQETQYF. The CDR3 coding sequence is TGTGCCAGTAGTAGCCCTATCCAAGAGACCCAGTACTTC. The entire variable domain, with the rest obtained from reference TRBV19 and TRBJ2-5, is as follows: DGGITQSPKYLFRKEGQNVTLSCEQNLNHDAMYWYRQDPGQGLRLIYYSQIVNDFQKGDIAEGYSVSREKKESFPLTVTSAQKNPTAFYLCASSSPIQETQYFGPGTRLLVL.

This chain joins TRBV5-6 and TRBJ2-7, with 9 bases aligning to TRBD1. CDR1 and CDR2 (germline): SGHDT, YYEEEE. J was trimmed by 3 bases and V by 4 bases; bases with no gene match: 2. The CDR3 runs to 13 residues. The DNA of the CDR3 is TGTGCCAGCAGCGCGGGACAGGGCTACGAGCAGTACTTC. Its protein product is CASSAGQGYEQYF.

The chain is built from TRBV4-1 and TRBJ2-3; 8 nucleotides agree with TRBD1. Germline values: CDR1 MGHRA, CDR2 YSYEKL. The CDR3 loop spans 14 amino acids. The trim removed 5 bases at V and 3 bases at J, leaving 4 bases unmatched. CDR3 sequence (DNA): TGCGCCAGCAGCACCCGACAGGGGACAGATACGCAGTATTTT. This gives the protein CASSTRQGTDTQYF.

J is TRBJ2-7 and V is TRBV5-8, with D possibly matching TRBD1 (5 bases). This CDR3 comprises 12 residues. V lost 4 bases to trimming and J lost 7 bases, with 12 bases between them. The germline V gene has CDR1 SGHTS and CDR2 YDEGEE. CDR3 nucleotides: TGTGCCAGCAGCGCAGGGAAAGTTGAGCAGTACGTC. The encoded protein is CASSAGKVEQYV.

This clone was detected only once. The chain carries TRBV7-3 and TRBJ2-1; tentatively, D is TRBD1 (5 bases). The V end lost 5 bases, the J end lost 2 bases, and 16 bases lay between the germline ends. The CDR3 has 16 amino acids. Germline CDR1 SGHTA, CDR2 FQGTGA. DNA for the CDR3: TGTGCCAGCAGCACCAGGACACTCTTCACCTACAATGAGCAGTTCTTC. Encoded protein: CASSTRTLFTYNEQFF.

This clone was seen more than once but under ten times. This chain joins TRBV7-9 and TRBJ2-7; 16 nucleotides align to TRBD2. J gave up 4 bases and V 7 bases, and 7 bases lay outside the gene matches. Germline lookup yields CDR1 SEHNR and CDR2 FQNEAQ (reference sequence). The CDR3 length is 16 residues. The CDR3 protein is CASTGTSGRARYEQYF. Written as DNA, the CDR3 is TGTGCCAGCACCGGGACTAGCGGGAGGGCCAGGTACGAGCAGTACTTC. The full variable domain, completed using reference TRBV7-9 and TRBJ2-7, is DTGVSQNPRHKITKRGQNVTFRCDPISEHNRLYWYRQTLGQGPEFLTYFQNEAQLEKSRLLSDRFSAERPKGSFSTLEIQRTEQGDSAMYLCASTGTSGRARYEQYFGPGTRLTVT.

This clone was counted once. The chain carries TRBV7-9 and TRBJ2-7, with 9 bases identical to TRBD1. V lost 4 bases and J lost 3; bases outside the gene matches: 7. The CDR3 length is 15 residues. Germline values: CDR1 SEHNR, CDR2 FQNEAQ (reference sequence). The CDR3 DNA reads TGTGCCAGCAGCTGGGACAGGGAACATCACTACGAGCAGTACGTC. Its translation is CASSWDREHHYEQYV.

CDR3 sequence (DNA): TGTGCCAGCAGTGAAGGGCGGGGGGTTAGCGGGGTTACCTACGAGCAGTACGTC. Amino acid sequence: CASSEGRGVSGVTYEQYV. This sequence joins TRBV6-1 and TRBJ2-7, with 8 positions matching TRBD2. V trimming: 1 base; J trimming: 2 bases; junction bases outside the gene matches: 13. CDR3 size: 18 residues. The germline V gene has CDR1 MNHNS and CDR2 SASEGT.

This clone has just a few counts. The chain combines TRBV4-2 with TRBJ2-1, with TRBD2 identical over 10 bases. Germline CDR1 LGHNA, CDR2 YNFKEQ. V lost 1 base and J lost 7; bases outside the gene matches: 7. The CDR3 has 16 amino acids. CDR3 nucleotide sequence: TGTGCCAGCAGCCAAGTTACTAGCGGGATGAGTAATGAGCAGTTCTTC. Its translation is CASSQVTSGMSNEQFF.

This clone was seen just once. The chain uses TRBV4-3 and TRBJ1-5, with no clear D. The CDR3 is made up of 15 amino acids. V was clipped by 0 bases and J by 5 bases, with 11 bases between them. Germline CDR1 is LGHNA and CDR2 is YSLEER. The CDR3 here is CASSQDRRLDQPQHF. CDR3 in DNA: TGCGCCAGCAGCCAAGATCGGAGGTTAGATCAGCCCCAGCATTTT.

The rearrangement joins TRBV10-3 to TRBJ1-2; 7 bases align to TRBD1. The CDR3 length is 12 residues. CDR1 and CDR2 (germline): ENHRY, SYGVKD. V shed 8 bases, J shed 6 bases, and the junction held 6 bases outside the gene matches. Written as DNA, the CDR3 is TGTGCCATCCAGTTGACAGGGAATGGCTACACCTTC. Translated: CAIQLTGNGYTF.

This clone was seen only once. The V gene is TRBV5-1, the J gene TRBJ2-1, with 8 positions matching TRBD1. This CDR3 has 15 residues. Germline values: CDR1 SGHRS, CDR2 YFSETQ. Trimming cost V 6 bases and J 2 bases; bases outside gene matches: 7. CDR3 sequence reads: CASTDRDMPYNEQFF. CDR3 nucleotides: TGCGCCAGCACGGACAGGGACATGCCCTACAATGAGCAGTTCTTC.

The chain links TRBV5-6 to TRBJ1-6, with unresolved D. The CDR3 is 11 residues long. The V end was cut by 3 bases, the J end by 13 bases, with 8 bases between. Germline assignment: CDR1 SGHDT and CDR2 YYEEEE. The CDR3 protein is CASSSAGPLHF. The CDR3 DNA reads TGTGCCAGCAGCTCGGCGGGGCCCCTCCACTTT.

The chain is built from TRBV7-3 and TRBJ2-6; D is undetermined. CDR1 is SGHTA, CDR2 FQGTGA, per germline. The CDR3 is 13 residues long. The V gene lost 5 bases and the J gene lost 4 bases, with 6 bases spanning the gap. DNA for the CDR3: TGTGCCAGCAGCCCCCAAGGGGCCAACGTCCTGACTTTC. Amino acid sequence: CASSPQGANVLTF.

The sample holds one count of this clone. The V gene is TRBV7-6, the J gene TRBJ2-7; a weak D match, TRBD1 (5 bases). The CDR3 sequence is 16 residues long. V lost 3 bases and J lost 0, with 15 bases in between. In germline, CDR1 is SGHVS, CDR2 FNYEAQ. The CDR3 sequence is CASSLFTGVSSYEQYV. In nucleotides, the CDR3 is TGTGCCAGCAGCTTGTTCACAGGTGTGAGCTCCTACGAGCAGTACGTC.